This entry describes one T cell receptor (beta chain). The record originates from a study of blood T cell repertoires in COVID-19. Whole-study context: Acute and convalescent COVID-19 samples came from the United States, Italy and Spain. The analysed material was cDNA or gDNA that came from T cells, B-cell-depleted T cells, or PBMCs.

V was shortened by 1 base and J by 1 base, with 8 bases between the two germline ends. From germline, CDR1 is SGHTA and CDR2 FQGNSA. The CDR3 length is 15 residues. The authors' processing: From reference gene primer amplification, estimates of nucleated cell counts were derived. The assay was immunoSEQ multiplex PCR, and TCRdb's table has in-frame clones only and misses some. From that table come the V and J calls and clone size; the DNA was used to work out D and trimming. The table lists tens of thousands of clones, 89% of them singletons, with 3% to 4% in the top ten. V gene TRBV7-2 combines with J gene TRBJ2-1; perhaps TRBD1 as D (6 bases). This sequence originates from a woman between 65 and 79 years old with acute or convalescent COVID-19. Sequenced: peripheral blood. CDR3 coding DNA: TGTGCCAGCAGCTTAGAACAGGGATCCTACAATGAGCAGTTCTTC. Translating it yields CASSLEQGSYNEQFF.